A single sample gave rise to the 29 T cell receptor beta chains below, sequenced in a study of PD-1 blockade in classical Hodgkin lymphoma. The patients all showed relapse after autologous stem cell transplantation, while their brentuximab vedotin exposure varied. The data were produced by immunoSEQ multiplex PCR, yet TCRdb's version contains in-frame clones alone and is incomplete. The data contain some 63,000 clones, 90% of them singletons. The sample was peripheral blood mononuclear cells (PBMCs), taken at baseline. These receptors came from a human donor with classical Hodgkin lymphoma.

The chain joins TRBV6-1 to TRBJ1-2, with D maybe TRBD1 (6 bases). Per germline, CDR1 MNHNS and CDR2 SASEGT. Trimming removed 8 bases from V and 6 bases from J, with 16 bases in between. The CDR3 length is 13 residues. CDR3 protein: CASRTEGGDGYTF. The CDR3 nucleotides read TGTGCCAGCCGGACGGAGGGGGGGGATGGCTACACCTTC.

This chain connects TRBV6-1 to TRBJ1-2; 11 positions agree with TRBD1. V lost 5 bases and J lost 4; bases outside the gene matches: 3. Germline V gene data show CDR1 as MNHNS and CDR2 as SASEGT. The CDR3 extends over 14 amino acids. Written as DNA, the CDR3 is TGTGCCAGCAGTCCCGGGACAGGGGGCTATGGCTACACCTTC. This translates into CASSPGTGGYGYTF.

This chain uses TRBV2 with TRBJ2-7, with D unclear. V gave up 5 bases and J gave up 2 bases, with 10 bases separating them. This CDR3 is 13 amino acids long. CDR1 and CDR2 from the germline V gene are SNHLY and FYNNEI. CDR3 sequence (DNA): TGTGCCAGCAGTCTAGACCGAACCTACGAGCAGTACTTC. Translation gives CASSLDRTYEQYF.

The V gene is TRBV5-6, the J gene TRBJ1-2, with unresolved D. The CDR3 has 11 residues. V was clipped by 5 bases and J by 13 bases, with 15 bases between them. Germline loops: CDR1 SGHDT, CDR2 YYEEEE. The CDR3 here is CASSLMAERTF. The DNA for the CDR3 is TGTGCCAGCAGTTTAATGGCAGAACGCACCTTC.

The J gene is TRBJ2-3, the V gene TRBV5-4; 7 positions match TRBD2. This CDR3 has 15 amino acids. CDR1 and CDR2 from the germline V gene are SGHNT and YYREEE (reference sequence). The V gene end was trimmed by 4 bases and the J gene end by 0 bases; junction bases not matched to a gene: 5. CDR3 protein: CASSLAAGSTDTQYF. CDR3 in DNA: TGTGCCAGCAGCCTTGCAGCGGGAAGCACAGATACGCAGTATTTT.

The CDR3 sequence: CASGGLALNNEQFF. CDR3 nucleotide sequence: TGTGCCAGCGGCGGACTAGCGCTGAACAATGAGCAGTTCTTC. The V gene is TRBV2, the J gene TRBJ2-1, with 9 bases aligning to TRBD2. Trimming cost V 8 bases and J 5 bases; bases outside gene matches: 7. The CDR3 spans 14 residues. Germline V gene sequence: CDR1 SNHLY, CDR2 FYNNEI.

The chain has TRBV5-4 and TRBJ2-3; 8 bases map to TRBD1. Germline V gene data show CDR1 as SGHNT and CDR2 as YYREEE (reference sequence). The CDR3 loop spans 15 amino acids. Trimming took 4 bases from V and 3 from J; bases not matched to a gene: 7. The chain's CDR3 is CASSPGQGGTDTQYF. For the CDR3, the DNA is TGTGCCAGCAGCCCCGGACAGGGAGGAACAGATACGCAGTATTTT.

The V and J genes are TRBV5-1 and TRBJ1-3, with no clear D. V gave up 5 bases and J gave up 0 bases, with 9 bases separating them. The CDR3 sequence is 14 residues long. Germline V gene lookup returns CDR1 SGHRS and CDR2 YFSETQ. CDR3 residues: CASSVGDSGNTIYF. DNA of the CDR3: TGCGCCAGCAGTGTCGGCGACTCTGGAAACACCATATATTTT.

This clone was observed once. The V and J genes are TRBV7-9 and TRBJ2-7; D is unclear. This CDR3 spans 14 amino acids. Germline CDR1 SEHNR, CDR2 FQNEAQ (reference sequence). The germline V and J ends were trimmed by 2 bases and 4 bases, with 12 bases remaining between them. CDR3 amino acids: CASSLTGLGYEQYF. The CDR3 DNA reads as TGTGCCAGCAGCTTAACTGGGCTTGGTTACGAGCAGTACTTC.

The genes are TRBV4-1 and TRBJ2-7; D possibly matches TRBD1 or TRBD2 (5 bases each). Trimming took off 5 bases at V and 5 bases at J, with 13 bases between the two ends. The CDR3 is 13 amino acids. Germline V gives CDR1 MGHRA, CDR2 YSYEKL. The chain's CDR3 is CASSSRDRDEQYF. CDR3 coding DNA: TGCGCCAGCAGCTCCCGGGACCGGGACGAGCAGTACTTC.

The chain joins TRBV5-4 to TRBJ1-1; D unclear. In germline, CDR1 is SGHNT, CDR2 YYREEE (reference sequence). The CDR3 spans 14 residues. Trimming took off 0 bases at V and 1 base at J, with 7 bases between the two ends. The CDR3, as DNA: TGTGCCAGCAGCTTGGTCGCGGGGAACACTGAAGCTTTCTTT. Translated, it gives CASSLVAGNTEAFF.

This sequence joins TRBV19 and TRBJ2-3; a possible D gene is TRBD2 (5 bases). Trimming left V 1 base short and J 1 base short, with 9 bases between. CDR1 and CDR2 from the germline V gene are LNHDA and SQIVND (reference sequence). This CDR3 spans 15 amino acids. CDR3 region: CASSIGTRGTDTQYF. CDR3 DNA sequence: TGTGCCAGTAGTATAGGGACTCGTGGCACAGATACGCAGTATTTT.

There are a few counts of this clone. The chain carries TRBV28 and TRBJ1-1, with 8 bases matching TRBD1. Germline-derived CDR1 and CDR2 are MDHEN and SYDVKM. V gave up 6 bases and J gave up 6 bases; unmatched junction bases: 3. The CDR3 covers 12 residues. The CDR3 DNA reads as TGTGCCAGCAGCCCGGACAGGGCTGAAGCTTTCTTT. It is translated as CASSPDRAEAFF.

This chain connects TRBV28 to TRBJ1-5; 7 positions match TRBD1. With 4 bases clipped from V and 5 bases from J, the junction kept 11 bases outside the gene matches. There are 16 residues in the CDR3. Germline V gene sequence: CDR1 MDHEN, CDR2 SYDVKM. CDR3 protein: CASSSPLGRGDQPQHF. The CDR3 DNA sequence: TGTGCCAGCAGTTCCCCCCTGGGCAGGGGGGATCAGCCCCAGCATTTT.

This clone was seen once. The rearrangement uses TRBV18 and TRBJ1-4, with D unresolved. The CDR3 extends over 14 amino acids. Germline CDR1 and CDR2: KGHSH and LQKENI. Trimming took 5 bases from V and 0 from J, leaving 7 bases between them. This chain's CDR3 is CASSSRATNEKLFF. DNA of the CDR3: TGTGCCAGCTCAAGCCGAGCAACTAATGAAAAACTGTTTTTT.

The chain links TRBV7-8 to TRBJ2-1; D is uncertain. This CDR3 spans 13 amino acids. The V gene's germline CDR1 is SGHVS and CDR2 FQNEAQ. Trimming removed 1 base at V and 4 bases at J, with 5 bases between. In DNA form, the CDR3 reads TGTGCCAGCAGCTTAGTTGCGTACAATGAGCAGTTCTTC. Amino acid sequence: CASSLVAYNEQFF.

The chain uses TRBV2 and TRBJ2-5; 8 bases agree with TRBD2. CDR1 SNHLY and CDR2 FYNNEI come from the germline V gene. J lost 2 bases, V lost 8 bases, and 10 bases had no gene match. CDR3 size: 15 residues. CDR3 in amino acids: CASARGGAIQETQYF. The CDR3 nucleotides read TGTGCCAGCGCACGGGGGGGGGCGATACAAGAGACCCAGTACTTC.

There are a few counts of this clone. The V call is TRBV10-2, the J call TRBJ1-5, with a weak D call TRBD1 (6 bases). This CDR3 spans 14 amino acids. The V gene's germline CDR1 is WSHSY and CDR2 SAAADI. V lost 5 bases, J lost 2 bases, and 10 bases lay in between. CDR3 sequence reads: CASSMTGGNQPQHF. Here the CDR3 DNA reads TGCGCCAGCAGTATGACAGGTGGCAATCAGCCCCAGCATTTT.

This chain uses TRBV7-7 with TRBJ2-1; TRBD1 matches 10 bases. CDR1 and CDR2 from the germline V gene are SSHAT and FNYEAQ (reference sequence). The CDR3 contains 15 residues. CDR3 coding DNA: TGTGCTGGCAGCCCGAGGACAGGGGGTTACAATGAGCAGTTCTTC. As protein: CAGSPRTGGYNEQFF.

This chain joins TRBV2 and TRBJ2-1, with 10 nucleotides matching TRBD2. The junction had 7 bases not matched to a gene; V was cut back by 4 bases and J by 10 bases. The CDR3 length is 14 residues. Germline assignment: CDR1 SNHLY and CDR2 FYNNEI. CDR3 region: CASSGEREGQEQFF. DNA for the CDR3: TGTGCCAGCAGTGGGGAGCGGGAGGGCCAAGAGCAGTTCTTC.

The CDR3 spells CSLRQGGTDTQYF. For the CDR3, the DNA is TGCAGCCTAAGACAGGGAGGCACAGATACGCAGTATTTT. V usage is TRBV29-1 and J usage is TRBJ2-3, with 7 bases identical to TRBD1. The germline V gene encodes CDR1 SQVTM and CDR2 ANQGSEA. With 8 bases clipped from V and 1 base from J, the junction kept 6 bases outside the gene matches. The CDR3 is made up of 13 amino acids.

This sequence joins TRBV2 and TRBJ2-7; a possible D gene is TRBD1 (5 bases). The CDR3 consists of 15 residues. Trimming took 3 bases from V and 2 from J, leaving 14 bases between them. CDR1 is SNHLY, CDR2 FYNNEI, per germline. The CDR3 nucleotides read TGTGCCAGCAGTGAGAACAGGTCTGGGGCCTACGAGCAGTACTTC. The encoded protein is CASSENRSGAYEQYF.

A few counts support this clone. The rearrangement links TRBV18 to TRBJ1-5, with D perhaps TRBD1 (5 bases). Germline lookup yields CDR1 KGHSH and CDR2 LQKENI. The CDR3 covers 15 residues. V lost 3 bases to trimming and J lost 0 bases, with 9 bases between them. In DNA form, the CDR3 reads TGTGCCAGCTCACCCACAGGTCCTAGCAATCAGCCCCAGCATTTT. It is translated as CASSPTGPSNQPQHF.

This rearrangement joins TRBV4-1 to TRBJ2-5; D gene unclear. This CDR3 has 13 residues. CDR1 is MGHRA and CDR2 is YSYEKL in the germline V gene. With 0 bases removed from V and 3 bases from J, the gap between germline ends came to 5 bases. The CDR3 region has the DNA TGCGCCAGCAGCCAAGATCTAGAAGAGACCCAGTACTTC. It specifies CASSQDLEETQYF.

V gene TRBV19 combines with J gene TRBJ2-7; D assignment may be TRBD1 or TRBD2 (5 bases each). V lost 9 bases, J lost 3 bases, and 21 bases lay in between. This CDR3 region has 15 residues. Germline-derived CDR1 and CDR2 are LNHDA and SQIVND (reference sequence). The CDR3 sequence is CARQTAMGVGYEQYF. Here the CDR3 DNA reads TGTGCCAGACAAACTGCAATGGGGGTCGGCTACGAGCAGTACTTC.

The chain links TRBV15 to TRBJ1-6; 7 bases are a match to TRBD1. Germline V lookup: CDR1 LNHNV, CDR2 YYDKDF (reference sequence). The length of the CDR3 is 13 residues. Trimming removed 5 bases from V and 14 bases from J; junction bases left unmatched: 9. The DNA of the CDR3 is TGTGCCACCAGCGGTTACAGGGGAAGGTCCCTCCACTTT. Amino acid sequence: CATSGYRGRSLHF.

V and J are TRBV5-6 and TRBJ1-5, with D perhaps matching TRBD1 (5 bases). The CDR3 has 16 amino acids. The germline V gene encodes CDR1 SGHDT and CDR2 YYEEEE. V shed 5 bases and J shed 1 base, with 16 bases lying between them. The CDR3 nucleotides read TGTGCCAGCAGGAGGTACGGGACGGGGAGCAATCAGCCCCAGCATTTT. This sequence encodes CASRRYGTGSNQPQHF.

The rearrangement links TRBV10-3 to TRBJ1-4; 9 bases are shared with TRBD1. The CDR3 has 14 amino acids. J gave up 5 bases and V 2 bases, and 0 bases lay outside the gene matches. From germline, CDR1 is ENHRY and CDR2 SYGVKD. The CDR3 protein is CAISEGQGNEKLFF. CDR3 DNA sequence: TGTGCCATCAGTGAGGGACAGGGGAATGAAAAACTGTTTTTT.

The chain links TRBV28 to TRBJ2-7, with D unresolved. The germline V and J ends were trimmed by 4 bases and 2 bases, with 15 bases remaining between them. The CDR3 runs to 15 residues. Per the germline V gene, CDR1 is MDHEN and CDR2 is SYDVKM. The CDR3 DNA sequence: TGTGCCAGCAGTTCCCTCTATGGGTATGCCTACGAGCAGTACTTC. Its protein is CASSSLYGYAYEQYF.